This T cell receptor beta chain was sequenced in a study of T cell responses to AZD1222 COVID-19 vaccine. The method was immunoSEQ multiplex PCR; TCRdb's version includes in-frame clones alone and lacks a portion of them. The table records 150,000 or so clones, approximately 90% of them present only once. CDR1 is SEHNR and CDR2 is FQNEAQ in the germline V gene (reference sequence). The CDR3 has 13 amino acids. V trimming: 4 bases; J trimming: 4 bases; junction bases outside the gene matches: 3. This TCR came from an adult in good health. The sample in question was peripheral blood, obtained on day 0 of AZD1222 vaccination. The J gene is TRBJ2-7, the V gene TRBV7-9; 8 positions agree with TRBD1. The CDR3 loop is CASSSDRGYEQYF. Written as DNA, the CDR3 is TGTGCCAGCAGCTCCGACAGGGGTTACGAGCAGTACTTC.